The sequence of this TCR beta chain was determined in a study of cytomegalovirus exposure and HLA in healthy donors. Study results and caveats: In an earlier analysis, about 87% or about 30%: the productive usage of most TCR beta V segments.

Remarks on this clone: Antigen specificity is unknown.

V was shortened by 6 bases and J by 0 bases, with 20 bases between the two germline ends. The CDR3 has 17 amino acids. From germline, CDR1 is WSHSY and CDR2 SAAADI. PCR involved 60 Vbeta and 13 Jbeta primers. Libraries were prepared by immunoSEQ multiplex PCR; TCRdb keeps only in-frame clonotypes and omits some of them. The table includes some 150,000 clones, over 70% detected once. The sequencing input was PBMCs. The clonotype originates from a woman between 35 and 50 years old in good health and CMV-seronegative. The rearrangement joins TRBV10-2 to TRBJ1-2; D is perhaps TRBD1 (5 bases). CDR3 nucleotide sequence: TGCGCCAGCAGAGTATGGGAACAGGCGATTACTAACTATGGCTACACCTTC. Translating gives CASRVWEQAITNYGYTF.